This T cell receptor (beta chain) is from a study of T cells in Graves' hyperthyroidism and ophthalmopathy. Study-wide points: Among thyroid clonotypes expanded above 0.001, most also appeared in blood. A 13 V-J model separated ophthalmopathy from stable hyperthyroidism.

Ophthalmopathy in the patients scored at least 3 on Clinical Activity Score and at least 4 on NOSPECS grade, lasting under 3 months. Diagnosis rested on symptoms, serum thyroxine and TRAb, thyroid ultrasound, and orbital computed tomography. Notes on this clonotype: The antigen is not known.

The source material, RNA transcripts, was used to amplify TCR beta CDR3 regions. A set of HTBI primers served as the primers for a first-round RT-PCR of the TCR CDR3. TCRdb re-called the multiplex PCR reads with MiXCR, one entry per CDR3 protein. The sample shows around 600,000 distinct CDR3 sequences, approximately 14% of them seen only once. Germline CDR1 is SNHLY and CDR2 is FYNNEI. There are 13 residues in the CDR3. V lost 11 bases and J 0 bases, leaving 11 bases between the germline ends. The sequence was collected from a young woman with Graves' ophthalmopathy. The genes are TRBV2 and TRBJ1-5, with D maybe TRBD1 (6 bases). The sample was blood. CDR3 loop: CAGQNDSNQPQHF. The CDR3 coding sequence is TGTGCCGGACAGAATGATAGCAATCAGCCCCAGCATTTT.